What follows describes a single T cell receptor (beta chain). The target antigen is unknown. Constant-segment primers were used for 5'RACE, and the resulting TCR alpha and TCR beta cDNA libraries carried sample barcodes and UMIs. TCRdb reanalysed the 5' RACE reads using MiXCR and keeps one entry per CDR3 protein. The sample holds 65,000 to 95,000 distinct CDR3 sequences, 13% seen once. This specimen comes from a study of T-cell memory formation after mild COVID-19. Study in general: Each donor largely had its own TCR clusters.

Study-wide findings and caveats: Later expanders leaned CD4+, whereas day 15 to 85 contracting clones were balanced CD4/CD8.

The CDR3 totals 10 residues. Deletions cut 2 bases from V and 4 bases from J, with 3 bases between. CDR1 is SQVTM and CDR2 is ANQGSEA in the germline V gene. This clonotype was sampled from a man younger than 30 who had mild COVID-19 (a few samples of this study predate the infection). Cell type and time point are not known. The V and J genes are TRBV29-1 and TRBJ2-7; D gene unclear. Sequenced input: PBMCs or a T cell subset sorted from them (not recorded which). Written as DNA, the CDR3 is TGCAGCGTTGAATTTTACGAGCAGTACGTC. Protein: CSVEFYEQYV.